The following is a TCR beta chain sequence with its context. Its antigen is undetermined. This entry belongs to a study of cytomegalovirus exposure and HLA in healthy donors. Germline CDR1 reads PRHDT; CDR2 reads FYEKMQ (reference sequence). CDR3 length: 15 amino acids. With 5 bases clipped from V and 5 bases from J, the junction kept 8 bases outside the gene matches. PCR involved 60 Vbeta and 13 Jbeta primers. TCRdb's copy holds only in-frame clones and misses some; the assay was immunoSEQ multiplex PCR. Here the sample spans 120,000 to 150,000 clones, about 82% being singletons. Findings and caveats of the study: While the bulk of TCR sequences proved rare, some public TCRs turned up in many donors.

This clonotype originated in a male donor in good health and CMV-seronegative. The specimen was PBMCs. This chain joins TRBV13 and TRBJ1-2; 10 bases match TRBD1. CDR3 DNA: TGTGCCAGCAGCCCCCGGGACAGGGGCGAATATGGCTACACCTTC. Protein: CASSPRDRGEYGYTF.